This T cell receptor (beta chain) was recovered during a study of T cell repertoires and HLA-DP antigens. Overall study context: Donor ages ranged from 18-to-29 to 60-to-69; two men, one woman.

Remarks on this clone: Antigen unknown.

Losses at the gene ends were 10 bases for V and 10 bases for J; bases not matched to a gene: 19. This CDR3 is built from 15 residues. Germline V lookup: CDR1 MNHEY, CDR2 SMNVEV (reference sequence). Deep-resolution sequencing targeted 200,000 T cell genomes in pre-culture CD4+ samples. Sequencing used immunoSEQ multiplex PCR; TCRdb keeps in-frame clones, though not all of them. Of roughly 110,000 clones in the sample, nearly 95% were seen once. Untouched CD4+ T cells were bead-isolated from PBMC at 95% to 98% purity. The chain has TRBV27 and TRBJ1-2, with 9 bases matching TRBD1. Sequencing was performed on CD4+ T cells from PBMCs. This TCR was recovered from a woman aged 18-29 years in good health and CMV-seronegative. CDR3 in amino acids: CATTSRDRERSDYTF. DNA of the CDR3: TGTGCCACCACGAGCCGGGACAGGGAGCGGTCCGACTACACCTTC.